This T cell receptor (beta chain) was obtained from a study of T cell responses to AZD1222 COVID-19 vaccine. This clone turned up a few times. Assay: immunoSEQ multiplex PCR; the TCRdb copy retains only in-frame clones and omits some. The data show fewer than 30,000 clones, roughly 92% seen once. The TCR comes from an adult in good health. This sample comprised peripheral blood, obtained on day 0 of AZD1222 vaccination.

The CDR3 DNA reads TGTGCCAGCAGCCCCAGGACAGGTTTGGAGGAAGAGACCCAGTACTTC. Its protein is CASSPRTGLEEETQYF. The gene calls are TRBV7-9 and TRBJ2-5; 7 bases are shared with TRBD1. The V segment lost 5 bases and the J segment 3 bases; nucleotides outside the gene matches: 12. Germline assignment: CDR1 SEHNR and CDR2 FQNEAQ (reference sequence). The CDR3 extends over 16 amino acids. The full variable domain, its missing parts supplied by reference TRBV7-9 and TRBJ2-5, is DTGVSQNPRHKITKRGQNVTFRCDPISEHNRLYWYRQTLGQGPEFLTYFQNEAQLEKSRLLSDRFSAERPKGSFSTLEIQRTEQGDSAMYLCASSPRTGLEEETQYFGPGTRLLVL.